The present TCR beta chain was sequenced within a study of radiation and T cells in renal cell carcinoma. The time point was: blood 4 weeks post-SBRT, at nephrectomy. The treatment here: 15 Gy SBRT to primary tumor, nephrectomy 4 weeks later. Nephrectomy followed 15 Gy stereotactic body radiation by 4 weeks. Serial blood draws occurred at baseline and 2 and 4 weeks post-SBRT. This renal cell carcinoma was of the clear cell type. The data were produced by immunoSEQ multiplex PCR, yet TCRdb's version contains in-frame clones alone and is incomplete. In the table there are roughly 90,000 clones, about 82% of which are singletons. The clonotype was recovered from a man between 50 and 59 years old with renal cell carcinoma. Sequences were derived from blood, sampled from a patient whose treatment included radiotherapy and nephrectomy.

The CDR3 DNA is TGCGCCAGCAGCTCAAAATTGCAGGGGACCCAGTACTTC. This gives the protein CASSSKLQGTQYF. The chain combines TRBV5-1 with TRBJ2-5, with D possibly matching TRBD1 (5 bases). The V end was cut by 3 bases, the J end by 7 bases, with 13 bases between. The CDR3 runs 13 residues. Germline V CDR1 and CDR2: SGHRS, YFSETQ.